A single sample is the source of the 8 T cell receptor beta chains below, sequenced in a study of cytomegalovirus exposure and HLA in healthy donors. Profiling relied on immunoSEQ multiplex PCR, and the TCRdb table lists in-frame clones only, not all of them. The repertoire has approximately 160,000 clones, roughly 84% of them found once; the top ten carry 10% to 13%. Sequenced sample: PBMCs. The source is a young man in good health and CMV-seropositive.

The genes are TRBV30 and TRBJ1-4; TRBD1 agrees at 10 bases. Per the germline V gene, CDR1 is GTSNPN and CDR2 is SVGIG (reference sequence). The CDR3 sequence is 15 residues long. V lost 0 bases and J lost 6; bases outside the gene matches: 4. CDR3 sequence reads: CAWSVLGTGDEKLFF. Here the CDR3 DNA reads TGTGCCTGGAGTGTACTAGGGACAGGGGATGAAAAACTGTTTTTT.

The chain joins TRBV30 to TRBJ2-1; 9 bases line up with TRBD1. The V and J ends lost 2 bases and 9 bases, in that order; junction bases with no gene match: 11. CDR3 length equals 15 residues. Germline V gene lookup returns CDR1 GTSNPN and CDR2 SVGIG (reference sequence). CDR3 loop: CAWSLGTGWSGEQFF. The CDR3 DNA is TGTGCCTGGAGTCTGGGGACAGGGTGGTCGGGTGAGCAGTTCTTC.

This clone has only one observation. This chain joins TRBV5-6 and TRBJ2-3; 9 bases align to TRBD2. Germline lookup yields CDR1 SGHDT and CDR2 YYEEEE. Losses at the gene ends were 4 bases for V and 6 bases for J; bases not matched to a gene: 9. This CDR3 spans 15 amino acids. This chain's CDR3 is CASSPGSGGIDTQYF. The DNA for the CDR3 is TGTGCCAGCAGCCCGGGGAGCGGGGGGATTGATACGCAGTATTTT.

Notes on this clone: The junction departs from germline at one end; a sequencing error may be responsible. The rearrangement uses TRBV7-7 and TRBJ2-1; weak D call: TRBD1 (6 bases). The CDR3 has 13 amino acids. Germline lookup yields CDR1 SSHAT and CDR2 FNYEAQ (reference sequence). The CDR3 loop is CASSSDRHNEQFF. The CDR3 nucleotides read TGTGCTAGCAGCTCGGACAGACACAATGAGCAGTTCTTC.

The chain recombines TRBV7-6 with TRBJ2-7; 10 nucleotides match TRBD1. The CDR3 runs to 16 residues. The germline CDR1 and CDR2 sequences are SGHVS and FNYEAQ. V lost 5 bases to trimming and J lost 0 bases; unmatched junction nucleotides: 7. The CDR3 reads CASSTGTGEISYEQYF. DNA of the CDR3: TGTGCCAGCAGCACCGGGACAGGGGAAATCTCCTACGAGCAGTACTTC.

The rearrangement uses TRBV2 and TRBJ2-1; 10 bases agree with TRBD2. The ends lost 6 bases at V and 7 bases at J; junction bases unmatched: 12. In germline, CDR1 is SNHLY, CDR2 FYNNEI. The CDR3 sequence is 16 residues long. The CDR3 region is CASSLAGGLFRNEQFF. In DNA form, the CDR3 reads TGTGCCAGCAGCTTAGCGGGGGGCCTGTTCCGTAATGAGCAGTTCTTC.

The chain combines TRBV7-8 with TRBJ2-1, with D possibly TRBD1 on 6 matching bases. This CDR3 is built from 14 residues. V was trimmed by 0 bases and J by 8 bases, leaving 11 bases between them. The germline V gene has CDR1 SGHVS and CDR2 FQNEAQ. The CDR3 region is CASSLAQGRYEQFF. CDR3 DNA sequence: TGTGCCAGCAGCTTAGCCCAGGGGCGGTATGAGCAGTTCTTC.

The chain carries TRBV29-1 and TRBJ1-2; 8 bases map to TRBD1. The CDR3 consists of 13 residues. The trim removed 4 bases at V and 7 bases at J, leaving 8 bases unmatched. Germline loops: CDR1 SQVTM, CDR2 ANQGSEA. In DNA, the CDR3 is TGCAGCGTTGGAAATTTAGACAGGGGTGGCTACACCTTC. This codes for CSVGNLDRGGYTF.